The 23 T cell receptor beta chains listed next were all sequenced from one sample in a study of OX40 agonist ivuxolimab in advanced cancers. Library creation used the immunoSEQ multiplex PCR assay. The table comes from immuneACCESS by way of TCRdb, which keeps in-frame sequences with V and J called. Part of the clones is missing from these tables; in studies checked, under half for an unresolved V gene and the rest for unknown reasons. The sample profile shows about 50,000 clones; around nine tenths of them were found once. The ten largest account for roughly 3.6% of the sample. Material: CD4+ or CD8+ T cells sorted from blood, obtained in a trial of the OX40 agonist ivuxolimab. The receptors were gathered from an adult with an advanced solid tumor such as melanoma, head and neck, liver or kidney cancer.

The V and J genes are TRBV6-1 and TRBJ2-2; 8 nucleotides agree with TRBD2. CDR3 length: 16 residues. After removal of 4 bases from V and 1 base from J, the junction contained 5 bases not matched to a gene. The germline V gene has CDR1 MNHNS and CDR2 SASEGT. The CDR3 here is CASSVGSGVNTGELFF. The DNA of the CDR3 is TGTGCCAGCAGTGTTGGTAGCGGGGTGAACACCGGGGAGCTGTTTTTT.

The table lists this clone with a few counts. This CDR3 is CASSLGGGASYGYTF. The CDR3 bases are TGTGCCAGCAGCTTGGGTGGGGGGGCAAGCTATGGCTACACCTTC. The chain joins TRBV5-4 to TRBJ1-2, with D possibly matching TRBD1 (6 bases). The length of the CDR3 is 15 residues. Germline CDR1 SGHNT, CDR2 YYREEE (reference sequence). With 0 bases removed from V and 4 bases from J, the gap between germline ends came to 13 bases.

This clone has a single count. This chain joins TRBV7-8 and TRBJ1-5; D may be TRBD1 (5 bases). The germline V gene encodes CDR1 SGHVS and CDR2 FQNEAQ. The V end lost 4 bases, the J end lost 5 bases, and 15 bases lay between the germline ends. There are 15 residues in the CDR3. The CDR3, as DNA: TGTGCCAGCAGCTCTAATCCCAGGGACGATCAGCCCCAGCATTTT. Translated, it gives CASSSNPRDDQPQHF.

This chain joins TRBV7-8 and TRBJ1-5; D remains unclear. This CDR3 spans 13 amino acids. Deletions cut 8 bases from V and 6 bases from J, with 14 bases between. Germline loops: CDR1 SGHVS, CDR2 FQNEAQ. The DNA of the CDR3 is TGTGCCAGCGGGCCGGGAGGTCCTCAGCCCCAGCATTTT. This encodes CASGPGGPQPQHF.

The chain links TRBV2 to TRBJ2-1, with 10 positions matching TRBD2. V lost 3 bases to trimming and J lost 3 bases; unmatched junction nucleotides: 17. CDR1 is SNHLY, CDR2 FYNNEI, per germline. The CDR3 consists of 20 residues. The CDR3 spells CASSDPWTSGFGGGYNEQFF. CDR3 nucleotide sequence: TGTGCCAGCAGTGACCCGTGGACTAGCGGCTTCGGGGGCGGCTACAATGAGCAGTTCTTC. The entire variable domain, with the rest obtained from reference TRBV2 and TRBJ2-1, is as follows: EPEVTQTPSHQVTQMGQEVILRCVPISNHLYFYWYRQILGQKVEFLVSFYNNEISEKSEIFDDQFSVERPDGSNFTLKIRSTKLEDSAMYFCASSDPWTSGFGGGYNEQFFGPGTRLTVL.

J is TRBJ2-2 and V is TRBV29-1; 9 bases are shared with TRBD1. The CDR3 sequence is 14 residues long. The junction had 3 bases not matched to a gene; V was cut back by 7 bases and J by 0 bases. CDR1 SQVTM and CDR2 ANQGSEA come from the germline V gene. The CDR3 protein is CSGGTGTNTGELFF. The CDR3 DNA sequence: TGCAGCGGTGGGACAGGGACGAACACCGGGGAGCTGTTTTTT.

J is TRBJ2-6 and V is TRBV28; the D gene is possibly TRBD1 (6 bases). The germline V gene encodes CDR1 MDHEN and CDR2 SYDVKM. Trimming took 6 bases from V and 0 from J, leaving 12 bases between them. CDR3 length: 16 amino acids. The CDR3 sequence is CASRPLQGSGANVLTF. As DNA, the CDR3 is TGTGCCAGCAGGCCTCTACAGGGCTCTGGGGCCAACGTCCTGACTTTC. Supplemented by reference TRBV28 and TRBJ2-6, the full variable domain reads DVKVTQSSRYLVKRTGEKVFLECVQDMDHENMFWYRQDPGLGLRLIYFSYDVKMKEKGDIPEGYSVSREKKERFSLILESASTNQTSMYLCASRPLQGSGANVLTFGAGSRLTVL.

The chain has TRBV5-5 and TRBJ2-3, with D maybe TRBD2 (5 bases). This CDR3 has 12 amino acids. V lost 7 bases and J 5 bases, leaving 11 bases between the germline ends. CDR1 is SGHKS, CDR2 YYEKEE, per germline (reference sequence). CDR3 in amino acids: CASEGVRDTQYF. As DNA, the CDR3 is TGTGCCAGCGAGGGAGTTAGAGATACGCAGTATTTT.

The CDR3 nucleotides read TGTGCCAGCAGTTTATCCCTAGGGGGCTCCTCCTATGGCTACACCTTC. Protein product: CASSLSLGGSSYGYTF. This rearrangement joins TRBV28 to TRBJ1-2; 7 positions agree with TRBD1. Germline CDR1 MDHEN, CDR2 SYDVKM. The CDR3 spans 16 residues. With 1 base clipped from V and 4 bases from J, the junction kept 9 bases outside the gene matches.

V gene TRBV19 combines with J gene TRBJ1-5; maybe TRBD1 (5 bases). The germline V gene encodes CDR1 LNHDA and CDR2 SQIVND (reference sequence). Deletions cut 0 bases from V and 9 bases from J, with 15 bases between. The CDR3 runs to 15 residues. The CDR3 loop reads CASSIDRGSRPPQHF. DNA for the CDR3: TGTGCCAGTAGTATAGATCGGGGGAGCCGTCCGCCCCAGCATTTT.

The chain carries TRBV28 and TRBJ2-7, with D perhaps TRBD1 or TRBD2 (6 bases each). Looked up from germline, CDR1 is MDHEN and CDR2 is SYDVKM. V lost 2 bases and J lost 6, with 14 bases in between. The length of the CDR3 is 14 residues. In nucleotides, the CDR3 is TGTGCCAGCAGTTTACCCAGGGGAGGACGCGAGCAGTACTTC. As protein: CASSLPRGGREQYF.

The chain uses TRBV9 and TRBJ2-7, with TRBD2 as a possible D gene (6 bases). The CDR3 has 14 amino acids. Germline V gives CDR1 SGDLS, CDR2 YYNGEE. V gave up 4 bases and J gave up 1 base, with 12 bases separating them. This CDR3 reads CASSSRLGSYEQYF. In DNA, the CDR3 is TGTGCCAGCAGCTCACGACTAGGATCCTACGAGCAGTACTTC.

V gene TRBV11-3 combines with J gene TRBJ2-1; no firm D call. CDR1 is SGHNT, CDR2 YENEEA, per germline. V was cut by 2 bases and J by 9 bases, with 14 bases left in between. CDR3 length: 14 residues. The CDR3 reads CASSLRAPLGEQFF. In DNA form, the CDR3 reads TGTGCCAGCAGCTTAAGGGCCCCCCTAGGTGAGCAGTTCTTC.

The V and J genes are TRBV11-3 and TRBJ2-1; 9 nucleotides agree with TRBD2. CDR1 SGHNT and CDR2 YENEEA come from the germline V gene. V was pared by 5 bases and J by 4 bases, with 15 bases of the junction left unmatched. This CDR3 is 18 amino acids long. The CDR3 DNA is TGTGCCAGCAGCCCCCCGTCGCTTAGCGGGAGACGGTACAATGAGCAGTTCTTC. It translates to CASSPPSLSGRRYNEQFF.

The J gene is TRBJ2-3, the V gene TRBV5-1, with 11 bases lining up with TRBD2. The V and J ends lost 5 bases and 4 bases, in that order; junction bases with no gene match: 3. The CDR3 runs 14 residues. Looked up from germline, CDR1 is SGHRS and CDR2 is YFSETQ. CDR3 nucleotides: TGCGCCAGCAGGGGTAGCGGGGGGGCAGATACGCAGTATTTT. Translating it yields CASRGSGGADTQYF.

The J gene is TRBJ2-1, the V gene TRBV4-2; D remains ambiguous. The V gene lost 3 bases and the J gene lost 7 bases, with 16 bases spanning the gap. The germline CDR1 and CDR2 sequences are LGHNA and YNFKEQ. The CDR3 sequence is 15 residues long. CDR3 nucleotides: TGTGCCAGCAGCCACGTAGATCCTGATAAGAATGAGCAGTTCTTC. It translates to CASSHVDPDKNEQFF.

The chain combines TRBV6-1 with TRBJ1-4; D might be TRBD1 (6 bases). The CDR3 extends over 15 amino acids. Trimming pared 5 bases from V and 8 bases from J, leaving 18 bases between. Germline V lookup: CDR1 MNHNS, CDR2 SASEGT. The CDR3 loop reads CASSRQRGHGEKLFF. CDR3 sequence (DNA): TGTGCCAGCAGTCGCCAAAGGGGACACGGGGAAAAACTGTTTTTT.

J is TRBJ2-3 and V is TRBV25-1; TRBD2 aligns across 11 bases. The CDR3 contains 17 residues. Germline V CDR1 and CDR2: MGHDK, SYGVNS. V lost 6 bases and J lost 4; bases outside the gene matches: 12. The CDR3 DNA reads TGTGCCAGCAGGAGGGGGGGGACTAGCGGAACCCCAGATACGCAGTATTTT. Its translation: CASRRGGTSGTPDTQYF.

A single count supports this clone. The chain couples TRBV10-1 to TRBJ1-6; D possibly corresponds to TRBD1 (5 bases). The V gene lost 0 bases and the J gene lost 9 bases, with 9 bases spanning the gap. This CDR3 comprises 14 residues. CDR1 and CDR2 from the germline V gene are WNHNN and SYGVQD (reference sequence). The CDR3 spells CASSESGEGSPLHF. The CDR3 coding sequence is TGCGCCAGCAGTGAGTCGGGGGAAGGTTCACCCCTCCACTTT.

The rearrangement uses TRBV18 and TRBJ1-1; D is perhaps TRBD1 (5 bases). The CDR3 sequence is 13 residues long. The V gene lost 2 bases and the J gene lost 7 bases, with 11 bases spanning the gap. Germline-derived CDR1 and CDR2 are KGHSH and LQKENI. Written as DNA, the CDR3 is TGTGCCAGCTCACCAAGACAGCGCGATGAAGCTTTCTTT. Translation: CASSPRQRDEAFF. Full variable domain (rest looked up from reference TRBV18 and TRBJ1-1): NAGVMQNPRHLVRRRGQEARLRCSPMKGHSHVYWYRQLPEEGLKFMVYLQKENIIDESGMPKERFSAEFPKEGPSILRIQQVVRGDSAAYFCASSPRQRDEAFFGQGTRLTVV.

V is TRBV19 and J is TRBJ2-7; D unclear. Trimming removed 3 bases at V and 6 bases at J, with 15 bases between. The CDR3 runs to 14 residues. The germline CDR1 and CDR2 sequences are LNHDA and SQIVND (reference sequence). CDR3 region: CASSISGQDAEQYF. The CDR3 nucleotides are TGTGCCAGTAGTATTAGTGGCCAGGACGCCGAGCAGTACTTC.

This clone occurred a few times. The chain recombines TRBV28 with TRBJ1-6; 7 bases are a match to TRBD1. The germline V gene encodes CDR1 MDHEN and CDR2 SYDVKM. With 6 bases clipped from V and 9 bases from J, the junction kept 8 bases outside the gene matches. The CDR3 totals 14 residues. The CDR3 spells CASSPSYRGSPLHF. For the CDR3, the DNA is TGTGCCAGCAGCCCCTCCTACAGGGGTTCACCCCTCCACTTT.

V is TRBV7-2 and J is TRBJ1-5; D remains ambiguous. CDR1 and CDR2 (germline): SGHTA, FQGNSA. The CDR3 loop spans 13 amino acids. The V gene lost 5 bases and the J gene lost 7 bases, with 12 bases spanning the gap. The CDR3: CASSRPGLQPQHF. In DNA, the CDR3 is TGTGCCAGCAGCCGACCGGGGTTGCAGCCCCAGCATTTT.